Following are 11 T cell receptor beta chains from one sample sequenced in a study of STAT5B mutations in CD4+ large granular lymphocyte leukemia. Clones were read by immunoSEQ multiplex PCR, and TCRdb kept only the in-frame ones, dropping some. This sample has 20,000 or so clones, with around 84% found just once. Sample: CD4+ T cells from blood buffy coats. All receptors derive from a human donor in good health.

The table lists this clone with a few counts. The rearrangement uses TRBV11-3 and TRBJ1-1; TRBD1 is a possible D gene (6 bases). V lost 8 bases to trimming and J lost 4 bases, with 14 bases between them. Germline V gene data show CDR1 as SGHNT and CDR2 as YENEEA. There are 13 residues in the CDR3. The CDR3 nucleotides read TGTGCCAGCGGACGACAGGCAGGCACTGAAGCTTTCTTT. This sequence encodes CASGRQAGTEAFF.

The V gene is TRBV18, the J gene TRBJ1-3; unclear D gene. The CDR3 runs 13 residues. V was clipped by 4 bases and J by 0 bases, with 4 bases between them. Germline V gene data show CDR1 as KGHSH and CDR2 as LQKENI. For the CDR3, the DNA is TGTGCCAGCTCACAGGGCTCTGGAAACACCATATATTTT. Translation: CASSQGSGNTIYF.

The CDR3 is CAWSKGETQYF. In DNA, the CDR3 is TGTGCCTGGAGCAAGGGCGAGACCCAGTACTTC. This chain links TRBV30 with TRBJ2-5; D ambiguous. The length of the CDR3 is 11 residues. Germline values: CDR1 GTSNPN, CDR2 SVGIG (reference sequence). Trimming left V 3 bases short and J 5 bases short, with 7 bases between.

This clone was observed a few times. V and J are TRBV7-9 and TRBJ2-1; no clear D gene. Trimming cost V 2 bases and J 9 bases, with 14 bases left between them. This CDR3 contains 14 residues. Germline assignment: CDR1 SEHNR and CDR2 FQNEAQ (reference sequence). CDR3 in DNA: TGTGCCAGCAGCTTAACGCAGCCGGGCGGTGAGCAGTTCTTC. Protein: CASSLTQPGGEQFF. The entire variable domain, with the rest obtained from reference TRBV7-9 and TRBJ2-1, is as follows: DTGVSQNPRHKITKRGQNVTFRCDPISEHNRLYWYRQTLGQGPEFLTYFQNEAQLEKSRLLSDRFSAERPKGSFSTLEIQRTEQGDSAMYLCASSLTQPGGEQFFGPGTRLTVL.

The chain has TRBV7-6 and TRBJ2-7, with 10 bases aligning to TRBD2. The CDR3 sequence is 17 residues long. V trimming: 1 base; J trimming: 2 bases; junction bases outside the gene matches: 8. Germline V gene data show CDR1 as SGHVS and CDR2 as FNYEAQ. The CDR3 DNA sequence: TGTGCCAGCAGCTTAGATAAAGGGACTAGCGTCGCCTACGAGCAGTACTTC. Protein: CASSLDKGTSVAYEQYF.

The chain combines TRBV18 with TRBJ2-2; TRBD1 agrees at 8 bases. CDR3 length: 15 residues. Trimming removed 3 bases from V and 5 bases from J; junction bases left unmatched: 5. Per germline, CDR1 KGHSH and CDR2 LQKENI. This CDR3 is CASSPQGANTGELFF. The CDR3 nucleotides read TGTGCCAGCTCACCCCAGGGGGCAAATACCGGGGAGCTGTTTTTT.

The CDR3 DNA follows: TGTGCCACCAGCAGAGATCCGGGACCTCAAGAGACCCAGTACTTC. This translates into CATSRDPGPQETQYF. J is TRBJ2-5 and V is TRBV15, with D tentatively TRBD1 or TRBD2 (5 bases each). Germline V lookup: CDR1 LNHNV, CDR2 YYDKDF (reference sequence). V dropped 0 bases and J dropped 2 bases, with 10 bases sitting between them. The CDR3 covers 15 residues.

This clone was observed once. The V and J genes are TRBV30 and TRBJ2-2; D unclear. CDR3 length: 14 residues. V was clipped by 2 bases and J by 5 bases, with 12 bases between them. The V gene's germline CDR1 is GTSNPN and CDR2 SVGIG (reference sequence). CDR3 coding DNA: TGTGCCTGGAGTACGGGCCTCGAGACCGGGGAGCTGTTTTTT. As protein: CAWSTGLETGELFF. Using reference TRBV30 and TRBJ2-2 for the parts outside the CDR3, the full variable domain is SQTIHQWPATLVQPVGSPLSLECTVEGTSNPNLYWYRQAAGRGLQLLFYSVGIGQISSEVPQNLSASRPQDRQFILSSKKLLLSDSGFYLCAWSTGLETGELFFGEGSRLTVL.

There are a few counts of this clone. The rearrangement links TRBV5-1 to TRBJ1-2; D remains unclear. The length of the CDR3 is 13 residues. CDR1 SGHRS and CDR2 YFSETQ come from the germline V gene. V was pared by 4 bases and J by 0 bases, with 7 bases between. The CDR3 here is CASSREANYGYTF. CDR3 bases: TGCGCCAGCAGCAGGGAGGCTAACTATGGCTACACCTTC.

The chain couples TRBV19 to TRBJ1-1; D uncertain. The CDR3 contains 13 residues. Germline lookup yields CDR1 LNHDA and CDR2 SQIVND (reference sequence). Trimming took off 7 bases at V and 3 bases at J, with 12 bases between the two ends. The CDR3 loop reads CASTRGSYTEAFF. CDR3 DNA: TGTGCCAGTACTAGAGGCTCGTACACTGAAGCTTTCTTT.

The chain is built from TRBV10-3 and TRBJ2-5; a possible D gene is TRBD1 (5 bases). The V gene's germline CDR1 is ENHRY and CDR2 SYGVKD. The CDR3 spans 13 residues. The V end was cut by 7 bases, the J end by 5 bases, with 14 bases between. The CDR3 nucleotides are TGTGCCATCACGCAACTCCAGGGCGAGACCCAGTACTTC. It translates to CAITQLQGETQYF.